The clone carrying this T cell receptor beta chain was seen only a few times. This sample was taken from a study of patients and donors after allogeneic stem cell transplantation. TCRdb itself ran the RT-PCR reads through MiXCR, one entry per CDR3 protein. This table has about 960,000 distinct CDR3 sequences, 18% appearing once. The CDR3 is made up of 14 amino acids. Germline V gives CDR1 DFQATT, CDR2 SNEGSKA (reference sequence). Trimming removed 0 bases from V and 2 bases from J, with 11 bases in between. The receptor comes from a human donor who was either an allogeneic HSCT recipient or a stem cell or donor lymphocyte infusion donor (not recorded which). It is not recorded whose cells these are; they may come from a transplant donor. The sequenced sample consisted of blood, either unsorted or a sorted T cell fraction (not recorded which). The chain recombines TRBV20-1 with TRBJ2-7, with D perhaps matching TRBD2 (5 bases). CDR3 in amino acids: CSARDAGSPYEQYF. The CDR3 nucleotides read TGCAGTGCTAGAGACGCGGGTTCCCCCTACGAGCAGTACTTC.